This T cell receptor beta chain was found in a study of cytomegalovirus exposure and HLA in healthy donors (dated by TCRdb to about 2017). General notes on the study: In an earlier analysis of under 750 of the donors, about 270 Gb of sequence data and 90 million to 120 million unique TCR beta sequences from 150 million to 200 million T cells were reported. An early release that covered some 630 HLA-typed donors contained about 290 gigabases of sequencing data and approximately 85 million unique TCR sequences. Of the roughly 400 genotyped donors, about 84% fell in the genetic ancestry cluster associated with self-reported Caucasian donors. The study aimed to test whether signatures of past pathogen exposure could be identified by cataloging public T cell receptors. Using immunosequencing, the study profiled T cell repertoires from some 670 subjects and related those repertoires to cytomegalovirus serostatus. Besides the first cohort of under 700 subjects, a separate validation cohort made up of some 110 different subjects was used. High-throughput TCR immunosequencing, statistical association of individual TCRs with disease status, and machine learning were combined to predict cytomegalovirus infection status. A later analysis re-analyzed previously published TCR beta repertoires from 660 or so donors and added high-resolution HLA genotyping to study TCR occurrence patterns. Rather than using new phenotypic data, the later analysis identified candidate immune exposures from TCR beta sequences and from how often those sequences occurred across donors. To decide whether each TCR beta V gene segment behaved as functional or pseudogenic, an earlier analysis of nearly 600 of the donors relied on high-throughput TCR beta sequencing. Donor age, sex, ethnicity and CMV serostatus were compiled alongside the repertoire data. A later genetic analysis took genome-wide SNP genotypes for about three fifths of the roughly 670 donors and used that subset as a discovery cohort. All discovery cohort repertoires had been generated on a single sequencing platform. HLA typing covered class I and class II loci at four-digit resolution. The number of donors typed differed by locus, with about 629-640 for A, B, C, DRB1 and DQB1, approximately 500 for DQA1, under 610 for DPA1, and some 450 for DPB1. Five DR-DQ haplotypes were treated as single units for association and clustering because of strong linkage in the cohort. Among about 410 genotyped donors of the cohort, an average of roughly 230,000 unique TCR beta nucleotide sequences was sequenced per donor, of which 15% to 20% were non-productive.

The library was prepared using the immunoSEQ multiplex PCR assay. For the multiplex PCR, a mixture combining 60 forward primers for TCR Vbeta segments and 13 reverse primers for TCR Jbeta segments was used. The CDR3 region of rearranged TCR beta genes was amplified from genomic DNA by a multiplex PCR assay. The amplified TCR beta libraries were sequenced on the Illumina HiSeq System as 87-base-pair reads. The study's processing was this. In a later analysis, roughly 80 million unique TCR beta chains were counted across the 650 to 750 repertoires, and around 10 million of these chains were shared by at least two donors. A nearest-neighbor algorithm error-corrected the raw reads and collapsed the reads into unique sequences, merging closely related sequences to remove PCR and sequencing errors. V, D and J gene segments were assigned by aligning CDR3 sequences to IMGT reference sequences. For a sequence to be retained, a match of at least six nucleotides was required to both a V gene segment and a J gene segment. Rearrangements were called productive when the CDR3 lacked stop codons and stayed in frame with V and J; all others were non-productive. Following IMGT convention, CDR3 was defined as the stretch from the second conserved V-encoded cysteine to the conserved J-encoded phenylalanine. The earlier analysis of about 640 of the donors excluded any sequence lacking an unambiguous match to a single V gene segment. An earlier analysis of about 600 of the donors called V segments functional above 56.7% productive rearrangements and segregating when the between-donor standard deviation exceeded 5%. A statistical classification framework was built to diagnose cytomegalovirus status from the catalog of TCR beta chain sequences. In a later analysis, TCR nucleotide sequences were compared against IMGT/GENE-DB human TR gene sequences so that V and J genes could be assigned. In a later analysis, CDR3 sequences and most-parsimonious VDJ recombination scenarios were assigned using the TCRdist pipeline. In a later analysis, each TCR beta chain was defined by its CDR3 amino acid sequence together with its V-gene family, and reads without a unique V-gene family were excluded. To address suspected cross-contamination and a sequencing artifact, a later analysis removed a few hundred highly shared, low-generation-probability nucleotide sequences. In a later analysis, a clonal expansion index for each public chain was calculated from normalized within-repertoire ranks of inferred template counts. In a later analysis, generation probabilities were computed with a VDJ recombination model fitted to out-of-frame rearrangements, and the resulting probabilities were checked against IGoR. In a later analysis, hypergeometric tests were used to score TCR-TCR, TCR-HLA and TCR-CMV co-occurrence, with a repertoire-size bias correction applied to TCR pairs. In a later analysis, false discovery rates were estimated by permuting HLA or CMV assignments 20 times. In a later analysis, co-occurring TCRs were grouped using DBSCAN, with TCRdist sequence similarity added in when clustering inside HLA-allele-positive subsets. Co-occurrence clustering excluded repertoires with fewer than 30,000 or more than 120,000 public chains, plus five with anomalous nucleotide sharing. TCRdb provides this immuneACCESS table in a form limited to in-frame rearrangements. Some clones are lacking; in checked studies, under half of them reflect an unresolved V gene, and why the rest are absent is not known. V, J and clone size are taken as reported in that table, and D and trimming were inferred from the DNA itself. In all, the sample holds tens of thousands of clones, and over 70% of those were seen once. Together, the top ten hold about a third of the sample.

Overall study results and their limits: In a later analysis, TCR association rates were found to vary across HLA loci, with the most associated TCRs seen for DRB1 alleles and the fewest for HLA-C alleles. A further reported finding was that TCR beta sequences accurately predicted the HLA-A and HLA-B alleles for most subjects in the first cohort. In a later genetic analysis, a missense DCLRE1C variant was associated with V-gene and J-gene trimming of TCR beta chains, and the association was replicated in an independent cohort. Across donors, most TCR sequences were observed very rarely, whereas some public TCRs were present in many individuals. The classifier was reported to diagnose cytomegalovirus status with high specificity and sensitivity in both the original and validation cohorts. The study listed approximately 150 TCR beta chains as associated with cytomegalovirus. A later genetic analysis reported fewer N-insertions in productive TCRs among donors in an Asian-associated ancestry cluster than the roughly 700-donor mean. Roughly uniform sequencing depth across donors was assumed in presence/absence analyses, although this assumption may not hold. The cohort was sequenced for TCR beta chains only, and without alpha or paired-chain data the features that could be detected were limited. The only immune exposure information available for the cohort was CMV serostatus. Broadly in line with IMGT annotations, most TCR beta V segments showed up in productive rearrangements about 90% or about 30% of the time in an earlier analysis of approximately 640 of the donors. Some IMGT-functional V segments, including TRBV6-2 and TRBV6-3, could not be told apart with the 87-base-pair reads, so those segments were excluded. A cluster of highly shared sequence variants was judged likely to be a technical artifact of the sequencing pipeline. Because counts were too low, some 16 rarely observed V segments, including chromosome 9 orphons, were excluded from the earlier analysis of several hundred of the donors. A later analysis found that HLA-associated TCR beta chains were more clonally expanded and had lower generation probabilities than equally common non-associated chains. It was suggested by the authors that the approach could potentially be generalized to other disease states and immunological phenotypes. In a later analysis, several top co-occurrence clusters were reported to appear linked to parvovirus B19, influenza, CMV and Epstein-Barr virus. A later analysis found that most CMV-associated TCR beta chains appeared HLA-restricted, with HLA associations seemingly driven largely by CMV exposure. When HLA alleles, especially DR and DQ, strongly co-occurred, TCR associations were difficult to assign to individual alleles. At a false discovery rate of 0.05, a later analysis linked about 17,000 TCR beta sequences to specific HLA alleles. Correlated functional status among segregating V segments might reflect linkage disequilibrium, but an unknown experimental factor could not be ruled out. Three of the identified cytomegalovirus-associated TCR beta chains were confirmed in vitro to be specific for cytomegalovirus antigens. Because HLA typing was missing for some donors at each locus, association tests included only the typed subset.

Turning to this clone: The specificity of this receptor is unknown. No base quality information exists; no much larger clone differs at one position.

The germline V end is reduced by 6 bases and the J end by 7 bases; junction bases left unmatched: 7. Reading from cysteine to phenylalanine, the CDR3 counts 14 amino acids. The CDR3 DNA has 42 bases and is translated from base 1. The germline V gene (reference sequence) gives CDR1 as MNHEY and CDR2 as SMNVEV. The cohort consisted of 600 to 750 healthy bone marrow donors. At the time of sampling, every cohort member was nominally healthy, though immune exposures that went unrecorded were likely present. The donor tested CMV seropositive and was one of the 289 seropositive cohort members. Every donor gave a peripheral blood sample, and the peripheral blood mononuclear cells from that sample were used for TCR beta sequencing. The Qiagen DNeasy Blood Extraction Kit was used to extract genomic DNA from the blood cell samples.

Rearrangement joined TRBV27 to TRBJ1-5, with TRBD1 matching 9 junction bases. This TCR derives from a man aged 50 or older in good health and CMV-seropositive. The specimen sequenced was PBMCs. The CDR3: CASSPTGGRQPQHF. Read as DNA, the sequence is TGTGCCAGCAGCCCGACAGGGGGGAGACAGCCCCAGCATTTT.